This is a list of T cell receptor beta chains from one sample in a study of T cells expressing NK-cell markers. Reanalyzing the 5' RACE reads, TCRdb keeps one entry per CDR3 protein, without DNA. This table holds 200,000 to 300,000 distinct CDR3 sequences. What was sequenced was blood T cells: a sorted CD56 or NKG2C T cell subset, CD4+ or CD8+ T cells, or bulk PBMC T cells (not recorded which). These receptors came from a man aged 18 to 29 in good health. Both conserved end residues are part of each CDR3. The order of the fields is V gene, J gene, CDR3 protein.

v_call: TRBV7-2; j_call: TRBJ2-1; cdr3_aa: CASKTAITYNEQFF
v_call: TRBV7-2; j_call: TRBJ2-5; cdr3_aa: CASSLGRGETQYF
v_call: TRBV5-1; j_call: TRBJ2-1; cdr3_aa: CASSPGTGGWDEQFF
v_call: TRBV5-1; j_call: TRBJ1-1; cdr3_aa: CASSFGLLYSGGAAGTEAFF
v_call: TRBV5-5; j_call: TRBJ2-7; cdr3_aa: CASSLGSGGISYEQYF
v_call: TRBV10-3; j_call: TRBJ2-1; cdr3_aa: CAMTSGNNEQFF
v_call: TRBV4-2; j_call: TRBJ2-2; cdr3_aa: CASSHLGEGDTGELFF
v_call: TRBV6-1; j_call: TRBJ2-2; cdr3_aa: CASRDTSGSRTGELFF
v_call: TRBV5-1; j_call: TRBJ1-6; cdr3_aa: CASSLSTDYNSPLHF
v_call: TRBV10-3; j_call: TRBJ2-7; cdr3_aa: CAIKGGETYEQYF
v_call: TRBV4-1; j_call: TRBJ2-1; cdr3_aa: CASSQVNIVSYNEQFF
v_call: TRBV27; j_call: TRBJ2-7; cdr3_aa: CASREGLAGGEQYF
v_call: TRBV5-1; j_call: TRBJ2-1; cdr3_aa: CASSPGEREEQFF
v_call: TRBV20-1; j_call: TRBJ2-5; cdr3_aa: CSAAKGPEETQYF
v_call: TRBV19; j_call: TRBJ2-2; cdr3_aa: CASSMGTPGRELFF
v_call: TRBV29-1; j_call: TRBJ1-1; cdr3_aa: CSVHPNSRESTEAFF
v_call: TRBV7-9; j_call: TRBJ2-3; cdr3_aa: CASSLGGRYTDTQYF
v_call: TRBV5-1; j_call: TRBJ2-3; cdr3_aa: CASSLGLVEDADTQYF
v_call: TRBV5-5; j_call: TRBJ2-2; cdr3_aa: CASSLWTGTNTGELFF
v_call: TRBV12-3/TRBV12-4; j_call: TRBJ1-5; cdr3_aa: CASSFGDRVHQPQHF
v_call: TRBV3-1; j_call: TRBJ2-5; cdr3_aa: CASRLSLTQETQYF
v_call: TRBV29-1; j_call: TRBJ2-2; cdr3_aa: CSSRLVDTGELFF
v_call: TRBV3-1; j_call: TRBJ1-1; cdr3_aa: CASSQGHPGTTFF
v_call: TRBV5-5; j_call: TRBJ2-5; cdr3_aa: CASSLVEQETQYF
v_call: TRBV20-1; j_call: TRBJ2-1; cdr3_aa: CSARDGRRGQGYEQFF
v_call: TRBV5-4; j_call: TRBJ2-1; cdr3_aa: CASSLRAGSYNEQFF
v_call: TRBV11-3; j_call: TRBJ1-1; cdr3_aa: CASSLGVGGAEAFF
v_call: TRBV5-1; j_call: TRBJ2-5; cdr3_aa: CASSFGSGSRETQYF
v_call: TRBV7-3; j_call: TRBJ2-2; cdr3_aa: CASSLGGIVNTGELFF
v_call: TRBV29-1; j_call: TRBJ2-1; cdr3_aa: CSEWTSGRGSYNEQFF
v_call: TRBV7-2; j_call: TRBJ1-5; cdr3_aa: CASSLEINRVQPQHF
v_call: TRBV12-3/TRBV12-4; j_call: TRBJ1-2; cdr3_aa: CASSRSGPRRNYGYTF
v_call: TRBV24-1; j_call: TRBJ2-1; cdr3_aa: CATSGWTSGRLNSNNEQFF
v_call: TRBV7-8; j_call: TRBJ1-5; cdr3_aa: CASSLAHRGDQPQHF
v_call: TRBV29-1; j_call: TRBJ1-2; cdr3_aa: CSVLSGTDYGYTF
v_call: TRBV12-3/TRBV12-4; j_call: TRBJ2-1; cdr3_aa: CASSPPNGGTGEQFF
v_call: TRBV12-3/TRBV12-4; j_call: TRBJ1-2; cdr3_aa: CASSSGTGSYGYTF
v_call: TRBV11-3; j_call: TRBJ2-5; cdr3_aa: CASSPGGGRQETQYF
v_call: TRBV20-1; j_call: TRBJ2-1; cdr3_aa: CSASTAGGSHEQFF
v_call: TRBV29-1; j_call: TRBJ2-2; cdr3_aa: CSVGRREATGELFF
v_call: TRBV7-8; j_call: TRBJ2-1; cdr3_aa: CASSIRTASYNEQFF
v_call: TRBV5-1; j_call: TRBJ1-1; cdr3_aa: CASSPGQGLSNTEAFF
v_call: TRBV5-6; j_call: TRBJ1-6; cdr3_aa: CASSSPGTSNSPLHF
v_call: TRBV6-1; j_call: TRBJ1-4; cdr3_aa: CASSEAGRGRREKLFF
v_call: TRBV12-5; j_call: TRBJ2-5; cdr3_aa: CASTAGDEKTQYF